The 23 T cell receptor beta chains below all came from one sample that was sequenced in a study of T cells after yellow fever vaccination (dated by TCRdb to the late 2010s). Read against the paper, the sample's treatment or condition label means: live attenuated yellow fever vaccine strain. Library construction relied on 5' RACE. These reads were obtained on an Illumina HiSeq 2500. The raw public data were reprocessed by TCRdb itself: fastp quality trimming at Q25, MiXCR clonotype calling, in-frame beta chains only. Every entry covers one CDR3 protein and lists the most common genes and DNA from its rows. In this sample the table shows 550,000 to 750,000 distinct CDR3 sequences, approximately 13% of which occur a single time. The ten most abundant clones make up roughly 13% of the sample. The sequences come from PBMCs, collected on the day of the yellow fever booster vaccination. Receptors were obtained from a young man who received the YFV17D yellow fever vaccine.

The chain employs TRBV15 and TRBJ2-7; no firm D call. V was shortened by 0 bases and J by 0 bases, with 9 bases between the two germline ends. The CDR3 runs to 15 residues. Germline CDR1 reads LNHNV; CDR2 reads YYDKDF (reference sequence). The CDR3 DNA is TGTGCCACCAGCAGAGATAAGGAGCCCTCCTACGAGCAGTACTTC. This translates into CATSRDKEPSYEQYF.

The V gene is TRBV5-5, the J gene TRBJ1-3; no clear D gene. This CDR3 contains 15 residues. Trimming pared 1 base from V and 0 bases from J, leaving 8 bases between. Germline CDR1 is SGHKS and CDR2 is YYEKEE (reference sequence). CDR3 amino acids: CASSLRFSSGNTIYF. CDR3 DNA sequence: TGTGCCAGCAGCTTGAGGTTCAGCTCTGGAAACACCATATATTTT.

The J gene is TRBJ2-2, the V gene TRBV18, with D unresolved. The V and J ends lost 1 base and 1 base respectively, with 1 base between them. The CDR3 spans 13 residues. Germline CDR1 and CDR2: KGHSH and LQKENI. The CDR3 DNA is TGTGCCAGCTCACCACAGAACACCGGGGAGCTGTTTTTT. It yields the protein CASSPQNTGELFF.

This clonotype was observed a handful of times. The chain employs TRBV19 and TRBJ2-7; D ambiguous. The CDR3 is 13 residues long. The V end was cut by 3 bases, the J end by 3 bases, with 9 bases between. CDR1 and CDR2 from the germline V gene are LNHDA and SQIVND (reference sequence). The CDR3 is CASSINWDYEQYF. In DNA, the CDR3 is TGTGCCAGTAGTATCAATTGGGACTACGAGCAGTACTTC.

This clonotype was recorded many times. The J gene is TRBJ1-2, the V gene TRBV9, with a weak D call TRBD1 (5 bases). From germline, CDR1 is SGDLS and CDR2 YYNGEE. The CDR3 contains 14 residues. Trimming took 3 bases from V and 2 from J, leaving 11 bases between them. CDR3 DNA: TGTGCCAGCAGCGGTTACCGGGACAACTATGGCTACACCTTC. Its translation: CASSGYRDNYGYTF.

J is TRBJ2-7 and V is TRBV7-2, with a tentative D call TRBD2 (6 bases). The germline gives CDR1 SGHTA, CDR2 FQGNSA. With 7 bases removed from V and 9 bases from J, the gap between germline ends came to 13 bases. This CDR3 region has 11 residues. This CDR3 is CASTVEGSQYF. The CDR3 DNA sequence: TGTGCCAGCACCGTGGAGGGATCGCAGTACTTC. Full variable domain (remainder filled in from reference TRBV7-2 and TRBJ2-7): GAGVSQSPSNKVTEKGKDVELRCDPISGHTALYWYRQSLGQGLEFLIYFQGNSAPDKSGLPSDRFSAERTGGSVSTLTIQRTQQEDSAVYLCASTVEGSQYFGPGTRLTVT.

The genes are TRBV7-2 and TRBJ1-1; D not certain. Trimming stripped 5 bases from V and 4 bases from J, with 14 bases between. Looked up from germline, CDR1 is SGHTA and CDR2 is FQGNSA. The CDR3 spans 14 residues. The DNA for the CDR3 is TGTGCCAGCAGCCCAGACGGGCTCCTCACTGAAGCTTTCTTT. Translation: CASSPDGLLTEAFF.

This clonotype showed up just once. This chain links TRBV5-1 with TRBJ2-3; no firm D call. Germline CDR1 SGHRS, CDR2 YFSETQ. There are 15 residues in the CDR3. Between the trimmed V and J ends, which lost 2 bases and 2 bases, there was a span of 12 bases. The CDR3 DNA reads TGCGCCAGCAGCTTTTTAGGTCAGTTCACAGATACGCAGTATTTT. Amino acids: CASSFLGQFTDTQYF.

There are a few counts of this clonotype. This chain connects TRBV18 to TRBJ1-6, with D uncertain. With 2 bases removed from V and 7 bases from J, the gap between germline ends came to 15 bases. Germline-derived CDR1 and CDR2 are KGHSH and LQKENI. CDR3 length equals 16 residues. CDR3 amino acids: CASSPGLTAVNSPLHF. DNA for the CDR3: TGTGCCAGCTCACCAGGGTTAACGGCCGTCAATTCACCCCTCCACTTT.

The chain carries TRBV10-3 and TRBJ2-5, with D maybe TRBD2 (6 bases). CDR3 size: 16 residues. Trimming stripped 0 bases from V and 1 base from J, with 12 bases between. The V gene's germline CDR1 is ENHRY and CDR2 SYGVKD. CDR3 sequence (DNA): TGTGCCATCAGTGAGTCGGGGGGTTCAACCCAAGAGACCCAGTACTTC. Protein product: CAISESGGSTQETQYF.

CDR3 coding DNA: TGTGCCAGCTCACCAAACAGGGCCTACGAGCAGTACTTC. This translates into CASSPNRAYEQYF. This chain joins TRBV18 and TRBJ2-7; D possibly corresponds to TRBD1 (6 bases). The germline gives CDR1 KGHSH, CDR2 LQKENI. V was pared by 2 bases and J by 2 bases, with 7 bases between. The CDR3 has 13 residues. Filled out from reference TRBV18 and TRBJ2-7, the complete variable domain reads NAGVMQNPRHLVRRRGQEARLRCSPMKGHSHVYWYRQLPEEGLKFMVYLQKENIIDESGMPKERFSAEFPKEGPSILRIQQVVRGDSAAYFCASSPNRAYEQYFGPGTRLTVT.

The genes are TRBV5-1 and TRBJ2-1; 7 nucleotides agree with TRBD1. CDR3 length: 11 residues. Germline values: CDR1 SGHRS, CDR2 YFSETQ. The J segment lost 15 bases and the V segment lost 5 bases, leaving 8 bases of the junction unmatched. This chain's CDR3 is CASRSDRATFF. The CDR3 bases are TGCGCCAGCAGAAGTGACAGGGCGACGTTCTTC.

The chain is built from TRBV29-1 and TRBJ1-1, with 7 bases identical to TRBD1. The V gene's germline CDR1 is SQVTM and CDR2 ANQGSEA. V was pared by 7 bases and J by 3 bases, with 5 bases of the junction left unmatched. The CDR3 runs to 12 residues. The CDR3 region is CSAGGRDTEAFF. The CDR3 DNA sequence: TGCAGCGCAGGGGGGCGGGACACTGAAGCTTTCTTT.

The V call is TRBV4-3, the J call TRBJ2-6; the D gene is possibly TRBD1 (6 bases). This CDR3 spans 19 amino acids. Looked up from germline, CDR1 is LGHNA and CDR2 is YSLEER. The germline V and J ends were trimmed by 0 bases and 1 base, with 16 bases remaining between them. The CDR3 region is CASSQDPAGAGSGANVLTF. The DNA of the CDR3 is TGCGCCAGCAGCCAAGATCCGGCAGGGGCAGGGTCTGGGGCCAACGTCCTGACTTTC.

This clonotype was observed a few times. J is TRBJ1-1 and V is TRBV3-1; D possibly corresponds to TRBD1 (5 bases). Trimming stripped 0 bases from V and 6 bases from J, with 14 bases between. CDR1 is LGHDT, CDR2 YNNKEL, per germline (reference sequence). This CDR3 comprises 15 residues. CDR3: CASSQENRGVAEAFF. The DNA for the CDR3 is TGTGCCAGCAGCCAAGAAAATAGGGGTGTGGCTGAAGCTTTCTTT.

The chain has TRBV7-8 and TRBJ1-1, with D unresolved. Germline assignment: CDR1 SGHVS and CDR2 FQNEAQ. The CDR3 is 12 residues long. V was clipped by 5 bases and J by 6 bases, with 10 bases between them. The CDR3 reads CASSPSSSEAFF. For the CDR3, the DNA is TGTGCCAGCAGCCCCTCTTCCTCTGAAGCTTTCTTT. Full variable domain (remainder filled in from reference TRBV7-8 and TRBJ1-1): GAGVSQSPRYKVAKRGQDVALRCDPISGHVSLFWYQQALGQGPEFLTYFQNEAQLDKSGLPSDRFFAERPEGSVSTLKIQRTQQEDSAVYLCASSPSSSEAFFGQGTRLTVV.

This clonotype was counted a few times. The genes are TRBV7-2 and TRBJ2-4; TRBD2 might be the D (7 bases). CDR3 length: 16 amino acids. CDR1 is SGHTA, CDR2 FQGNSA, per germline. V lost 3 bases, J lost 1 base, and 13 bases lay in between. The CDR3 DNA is TGTGCCAGCAGCTTCGGGGGGCTGGGGGCCAAAAACATTCAGTACTTC. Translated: CASSFGGLGAKNIQYF.

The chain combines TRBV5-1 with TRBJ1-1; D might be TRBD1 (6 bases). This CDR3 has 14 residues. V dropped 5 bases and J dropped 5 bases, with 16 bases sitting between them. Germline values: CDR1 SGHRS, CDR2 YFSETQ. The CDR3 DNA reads TGCGCCAGCAGATTACAACAGGGTCGGACTGAAGCTTTCTTT. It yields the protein CASRLQQGRTEAFF.

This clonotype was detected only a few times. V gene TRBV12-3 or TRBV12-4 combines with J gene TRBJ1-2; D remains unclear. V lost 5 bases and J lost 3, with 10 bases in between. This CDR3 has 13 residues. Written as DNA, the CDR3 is TGTGCCAGCAGTCTAACAGCAGACTATGGCTACACCTTC. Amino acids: CASSLTADYGYTF.

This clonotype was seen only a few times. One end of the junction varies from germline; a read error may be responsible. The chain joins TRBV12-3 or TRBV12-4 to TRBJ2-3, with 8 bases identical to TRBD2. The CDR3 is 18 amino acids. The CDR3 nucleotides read TGTACCAGCAGTTTACTCCTCGCGCGGGAGGTTGGCACAGATACGCAGTATTTT. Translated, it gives CTSSLLLAREVGTDTQYF.

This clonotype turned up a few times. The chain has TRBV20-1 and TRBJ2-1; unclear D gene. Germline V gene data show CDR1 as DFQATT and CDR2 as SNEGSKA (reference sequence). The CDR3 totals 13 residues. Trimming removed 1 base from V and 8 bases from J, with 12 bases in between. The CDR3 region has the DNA TGCAGTGCTAGAGGACTTCAATCGGATGAGCAGTTCTTC. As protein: CSARGLQSDEQFF.

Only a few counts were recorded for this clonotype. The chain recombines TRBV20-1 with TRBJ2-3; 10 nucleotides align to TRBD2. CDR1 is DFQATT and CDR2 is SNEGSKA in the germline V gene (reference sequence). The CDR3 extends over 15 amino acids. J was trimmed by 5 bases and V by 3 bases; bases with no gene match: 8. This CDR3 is CSARSLAGVVDTQYF. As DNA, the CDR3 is TGCAGTGCTAGGTCCCTAGCGGGAGTAGTAGATACGCAGTATTTT.

CDR3 residues: CASSFNIQPQHF. For the CDR3, the DNA is TGTGCCAGCAGTTTCAACATTCAGCCCCAGCATTTT. V is TRBV28 and J is TRBJ1-5, with unresolved D. Deletions cut 3 bases from V and 6 bases from J, with 6 bases between. Germline CDR1 reads MDHEN; CDR2 reads SYDVKM. The CDR3 loop spans 12 amino acids.